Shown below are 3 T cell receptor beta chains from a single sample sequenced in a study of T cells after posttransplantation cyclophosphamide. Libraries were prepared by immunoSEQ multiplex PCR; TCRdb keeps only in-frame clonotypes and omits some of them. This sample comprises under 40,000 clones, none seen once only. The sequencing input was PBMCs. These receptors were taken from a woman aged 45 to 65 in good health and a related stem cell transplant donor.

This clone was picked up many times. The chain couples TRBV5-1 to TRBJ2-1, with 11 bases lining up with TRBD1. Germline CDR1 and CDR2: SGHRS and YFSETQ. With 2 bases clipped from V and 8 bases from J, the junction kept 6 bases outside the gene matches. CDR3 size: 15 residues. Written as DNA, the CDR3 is TGCGCCAGCAGCTTCGGACAGGGGGCGAGTGATGAGCAGTTCTTC. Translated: CASSFGQGASDEQFF.

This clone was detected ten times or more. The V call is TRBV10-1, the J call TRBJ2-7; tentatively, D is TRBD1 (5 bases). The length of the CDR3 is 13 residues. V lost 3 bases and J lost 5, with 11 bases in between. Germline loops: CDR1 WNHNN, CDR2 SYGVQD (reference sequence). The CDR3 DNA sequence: TGCGCCAGCAGTGACAAGGGGTCAAACGAGCAGTACTTC. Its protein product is CASSDKGSNEQYF.

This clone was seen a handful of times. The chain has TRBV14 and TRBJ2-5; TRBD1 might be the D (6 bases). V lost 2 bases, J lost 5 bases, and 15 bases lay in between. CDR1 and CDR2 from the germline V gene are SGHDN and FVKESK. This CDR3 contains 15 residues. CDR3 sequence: CASSQWTVTRETQYF. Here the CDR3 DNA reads TGTGCCAGCAGCCAATGGACAGTAACAAGGGAGACCCAGTACTTC.